One T cell receptor beta chain is described in this entry. Its specificity is not known. The repertoire was sequenced with immunoSEQ multiplex PCR; TCRdb's copy has only in-frame clones and lacks some. The repertoire holds approximately 91,000 clones, with about 88% as singletons. The length of the CDR3 is 13 residues. J lost 6 bases, V lost 4 bases, and 5 bases had no gene match. Germline V CDR1 and CDR2: SQVTM, ANQGSEA. The entry originates in a study of T cell responses to AZD1222 COVID-19 vaccine. General study results and limits: Repertoire samples came only from after the peak T cell response. Spike-specific TCR breadth and depth grew following two AZD1222 doses. Mostly white British, mostly female donors; authors suggested clonal diversity may be underestimated.

The source was peripheral blood, collected on day 0 of AZD1222 vaccination. The sequence came from an adult in good health. The chain links TRBV29-1 to TRBJ2-7, with 11 bases identical to TRBD2. In nucleotides, the CDR3 is TGCAGCGTTGTGACTAGCGGGATCCGCGAGCAGTACTTC. It translates to CSVVTSGIREQYF.